This TCR beta chain comes out of a study of T cell changes during pregnancy in multiple sclerosis (dated by TCRdb to 2018 to 2020). About the investigation overall: In women with multiple sclerosis, the researchers looked at how the T cell repertoire shifted as pregnancy progressed.

From the germline V gene, CDR1 is SGDLS and CDR2 is YYNGEE. Trimming costs V 5 bases and J 0 bases, and their ends lie 12 bases apart. The CDR3 measures 15 amino acids from cysteine to phenylalanine. Left in the record is the CDR3 DNA by itself, 45 bases read in frame from the first base. To note about this clone: Its recognized antigen is unknown. No base qualities exist here, and no much larger clone lies one base off it.

Libraries came from the immunoSEQ multiplex PCR assay. Imported from immuneACCESS, the table was reduced by TCRdb to in-frame sequences with V and J called. These copies leave out some clones; in studies compared against another copy, an unresolved V gene accounts for under half, and the cause of the remainder is not known. In this sample the table shows 25,000 to 30,000 clones, roughly nine tenths of which occur a single time. Of the sample, 6% to 8% is held by the ten largest clones. The sequence derives from a female donor with multiple sclerosis, enrolled in a pregnancy study. Recombination joined TRBV9 with TRBJ1-3; no D gene is confidently identified. Material: CD8+ T cells from peripheral blood mononuclear cells, obtained in the second trimester of pregnancy. In nucleotides, the sequence is TGTGCCAGCAGACCCACAGAAGACTCTGGAAACACCATATATTTT. Its translation reads: CASRPTEDSGNTIYF. When the CDR3 is completed using the reference TRBV9 and TRBJ1-3 genes on either side, the full variable domain is DSGVTQTPKHLITATGQRVTLRCSPRSGDLSVYWYQQSLDQGLQFLIQYYNGEERAKGNILERFSAQQFPDLHSELNLSSLELGDSALYFCASRPTEDSGNTIYFGEGSWLTVV.